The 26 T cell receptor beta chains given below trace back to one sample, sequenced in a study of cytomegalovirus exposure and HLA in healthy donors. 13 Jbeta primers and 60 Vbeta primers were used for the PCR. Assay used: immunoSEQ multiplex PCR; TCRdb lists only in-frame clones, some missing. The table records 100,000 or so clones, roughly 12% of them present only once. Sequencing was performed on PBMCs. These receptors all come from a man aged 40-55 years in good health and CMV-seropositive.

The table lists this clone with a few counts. This CDR3 reads CAWKGRGYGYTF. The DNA of the CDR3 is TGTGCCTGGAAGGGCAGGGGCTATGGCTACACCTTC. This sequence joins TRBV30 and TRBJ1-2; TRBD1 might be the D (6 bases). The CDR3 runs 12 residues. CDR1 is GTSNPN, CDR2 SVGIG, per germline (reference sequence). Deletions cut 4 bases from V and 4 bases from J, with 10 bases between.

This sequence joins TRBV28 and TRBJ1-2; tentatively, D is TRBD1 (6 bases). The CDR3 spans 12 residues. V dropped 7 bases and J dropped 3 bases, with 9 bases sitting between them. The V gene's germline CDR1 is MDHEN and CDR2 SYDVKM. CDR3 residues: CASKGQYYGYTF. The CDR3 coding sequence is TGTGCCAGCAAAGGACAGTACTATGGCTACACCTTC.

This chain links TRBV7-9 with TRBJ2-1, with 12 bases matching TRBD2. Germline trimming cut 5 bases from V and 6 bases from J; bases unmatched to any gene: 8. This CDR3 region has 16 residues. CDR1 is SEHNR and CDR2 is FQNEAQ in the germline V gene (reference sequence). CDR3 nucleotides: TGTGCCAGCAGCCCGCAGACTAGCGGGAGTGGCAATGAGCAGTTCTTC. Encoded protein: CASSPQTSGSGNEQFF.

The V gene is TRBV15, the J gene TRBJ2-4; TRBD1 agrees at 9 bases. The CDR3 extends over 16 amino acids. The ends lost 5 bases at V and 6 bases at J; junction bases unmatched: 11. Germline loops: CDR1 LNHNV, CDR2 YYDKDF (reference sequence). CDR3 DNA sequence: TGTGCCACCAGCGGTTTGACAGGGGGGGAGGGAAACATTCAGTACTTC. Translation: CATSGLTGGEGNIQYF.

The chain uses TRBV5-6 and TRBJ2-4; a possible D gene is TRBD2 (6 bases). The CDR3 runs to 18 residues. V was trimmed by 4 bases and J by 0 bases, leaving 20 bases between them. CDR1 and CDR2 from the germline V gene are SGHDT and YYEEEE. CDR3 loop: CASSPTKGTGVAKNIQYF. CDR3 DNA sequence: TGTGCCAGCAGCCCCACCAAAGGGACGGGAGTAGCCAAAAACATTCAGTACTTC. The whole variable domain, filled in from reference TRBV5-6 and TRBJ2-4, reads DAGVTQSPTHLIKTRGQQVTLRCSPKSGHDTVSWYQQALGQGPQFIFQYYEEEERQRGNFPDRFSGHQFPNYSSELNVNALLLGDSALYLCASSPTKGTGVAKNIQYFGAGTRLSVL.

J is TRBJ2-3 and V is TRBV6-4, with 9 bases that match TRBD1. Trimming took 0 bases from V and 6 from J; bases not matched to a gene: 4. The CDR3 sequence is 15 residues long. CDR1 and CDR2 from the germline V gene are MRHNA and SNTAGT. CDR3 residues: CASSDSGQGSDTQYF. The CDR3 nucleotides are TGTGCCAGCAGTGACTCGGGACAGGGATCGGATACGCAGTATTTT.

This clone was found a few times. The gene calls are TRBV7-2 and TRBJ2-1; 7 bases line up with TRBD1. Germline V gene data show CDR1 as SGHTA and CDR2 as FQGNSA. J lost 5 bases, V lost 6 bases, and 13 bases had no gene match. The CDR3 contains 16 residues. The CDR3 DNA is TGTGCCAGCAGTCCGCGGACCGGGACAGCGAACAATGAGCAGTTCTTC. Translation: CASSPRTGTANNEQFF.

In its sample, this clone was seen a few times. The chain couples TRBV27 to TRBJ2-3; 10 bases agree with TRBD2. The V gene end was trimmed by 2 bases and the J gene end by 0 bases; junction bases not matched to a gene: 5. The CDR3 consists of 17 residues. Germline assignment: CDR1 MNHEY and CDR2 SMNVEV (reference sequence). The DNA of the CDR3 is TGTGCCAGCAGTTTAAGGGGACTAGCGCTCAGCACAGATACGCAGTATTTT. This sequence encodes CASSLRGLALSTDTQYF.

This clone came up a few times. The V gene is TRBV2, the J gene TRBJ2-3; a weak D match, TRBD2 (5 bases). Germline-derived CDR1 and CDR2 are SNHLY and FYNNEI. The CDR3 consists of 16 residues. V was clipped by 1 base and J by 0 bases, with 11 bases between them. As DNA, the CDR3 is TGTGCCAGCAGTGAAGGAAGCGGACCTAGCACAGATACGCAGTATTTT. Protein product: CASSEGSGPSTDTQYF.

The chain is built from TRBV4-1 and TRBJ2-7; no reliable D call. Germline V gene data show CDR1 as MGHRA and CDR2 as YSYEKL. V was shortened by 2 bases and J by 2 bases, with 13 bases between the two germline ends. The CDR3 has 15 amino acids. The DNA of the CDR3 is TGCGCCAGCAGCCAAAGCCCGGCACAGACCTACGAGCAGTACTTC. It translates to CASSQSPAQTYEQYF.

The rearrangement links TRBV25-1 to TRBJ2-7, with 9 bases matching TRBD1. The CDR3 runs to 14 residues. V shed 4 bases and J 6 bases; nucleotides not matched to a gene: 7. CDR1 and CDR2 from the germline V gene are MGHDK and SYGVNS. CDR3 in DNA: TGTGCCAGCAGTGTACAGGGGGCGTTCTCCGAGCAGTACTTC. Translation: CASSVQGAFSEQYF.

CDR3 in amino acids: CASGLRLAGVPYNEQFF. Here the CDR3 DNA reads TGTGCTAGTGGTTTGAGACTAGCGGGAGTACCCTACAATGAGCAGTTCTTC. The rearrangement links TRBV12-5 to TRBJ2-1, with 12 bases fitting TRBD2. The junction had 4 bases not matched to a gene; V was cut back by 2 bases and J by 2 bases. This CDR3 is built from 17 residues. The V gene's germline CDR1 is LGHNT and CDR2 FRNRAP.

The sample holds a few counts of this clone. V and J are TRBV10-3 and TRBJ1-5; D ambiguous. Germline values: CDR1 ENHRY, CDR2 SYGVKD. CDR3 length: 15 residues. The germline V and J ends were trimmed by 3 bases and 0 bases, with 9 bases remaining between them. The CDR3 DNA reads TGTGCCATCAGTGACCCCCTAAGTAGCAATCAGCCCCAGCATTTT. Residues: CAISDPLSSNQPQHF.

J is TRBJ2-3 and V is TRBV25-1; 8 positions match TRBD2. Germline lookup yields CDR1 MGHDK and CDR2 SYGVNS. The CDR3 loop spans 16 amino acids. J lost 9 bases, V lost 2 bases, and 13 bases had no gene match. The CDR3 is CASSEDDSGVRRTQYF. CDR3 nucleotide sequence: TGTGCCAGCAGTGAAGATGATAGCGGGGTCCGTAGGACGCAGTATTTT.

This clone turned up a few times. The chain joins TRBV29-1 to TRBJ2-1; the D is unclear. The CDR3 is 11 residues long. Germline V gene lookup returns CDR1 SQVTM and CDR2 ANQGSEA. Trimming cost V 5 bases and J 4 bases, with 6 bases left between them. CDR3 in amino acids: CSVPLYNEQFF. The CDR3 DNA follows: TGCAGCGTTCCTCTGTACAATGAGCAGTTCTTC.

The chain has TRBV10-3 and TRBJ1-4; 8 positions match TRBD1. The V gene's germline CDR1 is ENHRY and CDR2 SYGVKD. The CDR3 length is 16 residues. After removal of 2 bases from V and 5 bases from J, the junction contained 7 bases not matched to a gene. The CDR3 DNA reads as TGTGCCATCAGTGAGCGTCCGACAGGGGAGAATGAAAAACTGTTTTTT. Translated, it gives CAISERPTGENEKLFF.

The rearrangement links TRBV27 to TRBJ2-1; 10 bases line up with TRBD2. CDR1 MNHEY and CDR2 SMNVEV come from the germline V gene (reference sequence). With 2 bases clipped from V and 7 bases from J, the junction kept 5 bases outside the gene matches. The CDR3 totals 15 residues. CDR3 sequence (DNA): TGTGCCAGCAGTTTACTAGCGGGAGTCAGTAATGAGCAGTTCTTC. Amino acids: CASSLLAGVSNEQFF.

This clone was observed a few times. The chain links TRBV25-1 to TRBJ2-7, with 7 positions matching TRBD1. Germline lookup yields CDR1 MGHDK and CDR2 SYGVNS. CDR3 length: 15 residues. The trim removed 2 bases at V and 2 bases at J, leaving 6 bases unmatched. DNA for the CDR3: TGTGCCAGCAGTGAAGGGCAGGGGGACCCCTACGAGCAGTACTTC. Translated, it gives CASSEGQGDPYEQYF.

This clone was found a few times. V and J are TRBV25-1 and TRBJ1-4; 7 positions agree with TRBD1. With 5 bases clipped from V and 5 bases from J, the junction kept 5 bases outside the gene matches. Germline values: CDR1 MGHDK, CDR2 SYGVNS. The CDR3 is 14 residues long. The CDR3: CASSRQGVNEKLFF. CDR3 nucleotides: TGTGCCAGCAGTCGACAGGGCGTCAATGAAAAACTGTTTTTT.

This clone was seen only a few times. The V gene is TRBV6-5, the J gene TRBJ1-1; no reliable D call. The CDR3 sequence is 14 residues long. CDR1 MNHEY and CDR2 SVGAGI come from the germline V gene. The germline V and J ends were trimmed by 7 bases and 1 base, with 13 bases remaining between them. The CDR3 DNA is TGTGCCAGCACCCTCCGGGGTACGAACACTGAAGCTTTCTTT. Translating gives CASTLRGTNTEAFF.

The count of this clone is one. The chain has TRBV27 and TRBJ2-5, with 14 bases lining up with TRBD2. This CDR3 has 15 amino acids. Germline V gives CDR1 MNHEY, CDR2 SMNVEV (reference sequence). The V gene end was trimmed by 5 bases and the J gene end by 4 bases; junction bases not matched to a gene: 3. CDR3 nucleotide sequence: TGTGCCAGCAGTCCCGGGACTAGCGGGAGAGAGACCCAGTACTTC. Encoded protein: CASSPGTSGRETQYF.

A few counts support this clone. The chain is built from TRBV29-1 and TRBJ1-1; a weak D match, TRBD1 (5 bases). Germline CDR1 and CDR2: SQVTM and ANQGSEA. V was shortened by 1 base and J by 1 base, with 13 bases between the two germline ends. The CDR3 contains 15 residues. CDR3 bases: TGCAGCGTTGAAGGACTCGGGGGGAAGAACACTGAAGCTTTCTTT. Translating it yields CSVEGLGGKNTEAFF. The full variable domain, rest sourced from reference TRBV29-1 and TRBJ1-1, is SAVISQKPSRDICQRGTSLTIQCQVDSQVTMMFWYRQQPGQSLTLIATANQGSEATYESGFVIDKFPISRPNLTFSTLTVSNMSPEDSSIYLCSVEGLGGKNTEAFFGQGTRLTVV.

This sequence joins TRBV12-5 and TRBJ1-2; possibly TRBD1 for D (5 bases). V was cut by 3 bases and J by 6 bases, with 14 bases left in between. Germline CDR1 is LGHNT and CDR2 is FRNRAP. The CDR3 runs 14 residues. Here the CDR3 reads CASGFGQGLDGYTF. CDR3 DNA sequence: TGTGCTAGTGGTTTTGGCCAGGGTCTAGATGGCTACACCTTC.

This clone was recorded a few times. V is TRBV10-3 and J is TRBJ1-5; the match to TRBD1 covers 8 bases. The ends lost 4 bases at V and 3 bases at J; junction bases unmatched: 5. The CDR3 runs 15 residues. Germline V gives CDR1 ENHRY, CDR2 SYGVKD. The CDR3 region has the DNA TGTGCCATCAGTGCAGGGGGCAATGACAATCAGCCCCAGCATTTT. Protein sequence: CAISAGGNDNQPQHF.

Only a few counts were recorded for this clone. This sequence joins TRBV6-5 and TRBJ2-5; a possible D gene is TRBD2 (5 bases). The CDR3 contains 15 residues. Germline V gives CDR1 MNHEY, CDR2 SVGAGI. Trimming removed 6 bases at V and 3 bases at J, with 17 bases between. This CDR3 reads CASRPQYWEKETQYF. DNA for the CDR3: TGTGCCAGCAGACCTCAATATTGGGAGAAAGAGACCCAGTACTTC.

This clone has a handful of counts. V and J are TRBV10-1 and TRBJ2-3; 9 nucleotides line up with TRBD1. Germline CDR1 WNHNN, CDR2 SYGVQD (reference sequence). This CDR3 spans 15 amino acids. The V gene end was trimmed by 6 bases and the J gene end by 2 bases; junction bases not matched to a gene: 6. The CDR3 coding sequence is TGCGCCAGCAGCAGGGGACAGGGTGACACAGATACGCAGTATTTT. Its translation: CASSRGQGDTDTQYF.